Shown below are 18 T cell receptor beta chains from a single sample sequenced in a study of blood T cell repertoires in COVID-19. Clones were read by immunoSEQ multiplex PCR, and TCRdb kept only the in-frame ones, dropping some. The top ten hold approximately 1% of the sample, which has 150,000 to 200,000 clones, approximately 84% seen once. Sequencing was done on a sample of peripheral blood. The receptor set was obtained from a man aged 35 to 55 with acute or convalescent COVID-19.

This clone came up once. CDR3 nucleotides: TGTGCCATCAGGCCAGGACAGGGGGACACTGAAGCTTTCTTT. Translation: CAIRPGQGDTEAFF. This chain connects TRBV10-3 to TRBJ1-1, with 10 bases lining up with TRBD1. Germline lookup yields CDR1 ENHRY and CDR2 SYGVKD. The CDR3 is made up of 14 amino acids. J gave up 3 bases and V 6 bases, and 4 bases lay outside the gene matches.

The chain employs TRBV10-1 and TRBJ2-5; tentatively, D is TRBD1 (5 bases). V lost 2 bases, J lost 2 bases, and 9 bases lay in between. There are 14 residues in the CDR3. CDR1 WNHNN and CDR2 SYGVQD come from the germline V gene (reference sequence). CDR3 residues: CASSEAGIQETQYF. CDR3 DNA sequence: TGCGCCAGCAGTGAGGCAGGGATTCAAGAGACCCAGTACTTC.

The rearrangement joins TRBV6-1 to TRBJ2-5; 9 positions agree with TRBD2. CDR1 is MNHNS and CDR2 is SASEGT in the germline V gene. This CDR3 region has 13 residues. V dropped 6 bases and J dropped 3; count of bases not matched to a gene: 2. The CDR3 loop reads CASSKRGEETQYF. The DNA for the CDR3 is TGTGCCAGCAGCAAGCGGGGGGAAGAGACCCAGTACTTC.

The V and J genes are TRBV5-1 and TRBJ1-1; 7 nucleotides line up with TRBD1. The CDR3 has 18 residues. The trim removed 2 bases at V and 1 base at J, leaving 14 bases unmatched. CDR1 SGHRS and CDR2 YFSETQ come from the germline V gene. CDR3 in DNA: TGCGCCAGCAGCTTCAGGGGGTCGCGTTTGATAAAGAACACTGAAGCTTTCTTT. This codes for CASSFRGSRLIKNTEAFF.

In DNA form, the CDR3 reads TGCGCCAGCAGCTTGGTAGGGGATGGCTACACCTTC. This gives the protein CASSLVGDGYTF. The chain carries TRBV5-1 and TRBJ1-2, with D perhaps TRBD1 (5 bases). The CDR3 has 12 residues. V shed 0 bases and J shed 6 bases, with 6 bases lying between them. CDR1 is SGHRS and CDR2 is YFSETQ in the germline V gene.

V is TRBV6-5 and J is TRBJ2-7; D may be TRBD1 (6 bases). V shed 2 bases and J shed 6 bases, with 8 bases lying between them. The CDR3 extends over 12 amino acids. Germline CDR1 reads MNHEY; CDR2 reads SVGAGI. For the CDR3, the DNA is TGTGCCAGCAGTTACGGGGGCGGCGAGCAGTACTTC. Translation gives CASSYGGGEQYF.

This rearrangement joins TRBV3-1 (or the pseudogene TRBV3-2) to TRBJ2-3, with 9 bases that match TRBD2. Germline lookup yields CDR1 LGHDT and CDR2 YNNKEL (reference sequence). V shed 5 bases, J shed 4 bases, and the junction held 4 bases outside the gene matches. The CDR3 covers 14 residues. CDR3 coding DNA: TGTGCCAGCAGCAAAGCGGGGGGCGCAGATACGCAGTATTTT. Residues: CASSKAGGADTQYF.

This chain connects TRBV19 to TRBJ1-2; 9 nucleotides line up with TRBD1. The CDR3 has 15 amino acids. The trim removed 4 bases at V and 4 bases at J, leaving 7 bases unmatched. In germline, CDR1 is LNHDA, CDR2 SQIVND (reference sequence). The CDR3 here is CASSTTGTGSYGYTF. CDR3 bases: TGTGCCAGTAGTACAACCGGGACAGGGTCCTATGGCTACACCTTC.

The rearrangement links TRBV5-1 to TRBJ2-5; 11 nucleotides line up with TRBD2. The V segment lost 3 bases and the J segment 3 bases; nucleotides outside the gene matches: 7. The CDR3 runs 16 residues. In germline, CDR1 is SGHRS, CDR2 YFSETQ. CDR3 sequence: CASSSGRLAGKETQYF. CDR3 DNA sequence: TGCGCCAGCAGCTCGGGGAGACTAGCGGGGAAAGAGACCCAGTACTTC.

This chain uses TRBV6-5 with TRBJ1-2, with TRBD1 matching over 10 bases. The CDR3 runs to 14 residues. Trimming took 5 bases from V and 7 from J; bases not matched to a gene: 7. Germline V gives CDR1 MNHEY, CDR2 SVGAGI. CDR3 protein: CASSRRDRGGGYTF. For the CDR3, the DNA is TGTGCCAGCAGTCGTCGGGACAGGGGCGGTGGCTACACCTTC.

The rearrangement links TRBV6-4 to TRBJ1-4; 9 bases map to TRBD1. The CDR3 length is 13 residues. Germline loops: CDR1 MRHNA, CDR2 SNTAGT. V lost 9 bases to trimming and J lost 6 bases; unmatched junction nucleotides: 5. The CDR3: CASPGQGDEKLFF. In DNA form, the CDR3 reads TGTGCCAGTCCGGGACAGGGAGATGAAAAACTGTTTTTT.

The chain combines TRBV13 with TRBJ2-1; 15 positions agree with TRBD2. The CDR3 loop spans 18 amino acids. The V gene's germline CDR1 is PRHDT and CDR2 FYEKMQ (reference sequence). V trimming: 5 bases; J trimming: 3 bases; junction bases outside the gene matches: 8. The CDR3 coding sequence is TGTGCCAGCAGCGAAGGACTAGCGGGGGGGTCTATCTACAATGAGCAGTTCTTC. It yields the protein CASSEGLAGGSIYNEQFF.

This chain links TRBV11-1 with TRBJ2-7; 9 bases are a match to TRBD1. Trimming cost V 3 bases and J 4 bases; bases outside gene matches: 7. Germline-derived CDR1 and CDR2 are SGHAT and FQDESV (reference sequence). The CDR3 has 15 amino acids. The CDR3 nucleotides read TGTGCCAGCAGCTTTCCGGGACAGGGTAAATACGAGCAGTACTTC. As protein: CASSFPGQGKYEQYF.

Regarding this clone: Mismatch with germline at one junction end may stem from a read error. The V call is TRBV12-3 or TRBV12-4, the J call TRBJ1-1, with D uncertain. The CDR3 loop spans 13 amino acids. Here the CDR3 reads CVSTLIGNTEAFF. The CDR3 nucleotides are TGTGTCAGCACCCTTATCGGGAACACTGAAGCTTTCTTT.

V usage is TRBV7-9 and J usage is TRBJ2-3, with TRBD1 as a possible D gene (6 bases). The CDR3 length is 13 residues. The V end lost 7 bases, the J end lost 7 bases, and 15 bases lay between the germline ends. The germline gives CDR1 SEHNR, CDR2 FQNEAQ (reference sequence). The CDR3 DNA reads TGTGCCAGCACCCGTCTAGACAGGAATACGCAGTATTTT. This gives the protein CASTRLDRNTQYF.

The genes are TRBV5-4 and TRBJ1-1; D is unresolved. V was cut by 4 bases and J by 4 bases, with 11 bases left in between. The CDR3 runs to 13 residues. From germline, CDR1 is SGHNT and CDR2 YYREEE (reference sequence). The CDR3 here is CASSLVTSTEAFF. The CDR3 DNA follows: TGTGCCAGCAGCCTGGTTACTAGCACTGAAGCTTTCTTT.

This clone was recorded once. The chain carries TRBV7-8 and TRBJ1-1; weak D call: TRBD1 (6 bases). The CDR3 extends over 16 amino acids. Germline CDR1 SGHVS, CDR2 FQNEAQ. V was clipped by 2 bases and J by 0 bases, with 13 bases between them. The CDR3, as DNA: TGTGCCAGCAGCTTAAGGGAGGGGACAATGAACACTGAAGCTTTCTTT. It translates to CASSLREGTMNTEAFF.

The V call is TRBV5-6, the J call TRBJ1-4; TRBD1 might be the D (6 bases). Trimming cost V 3 bases and J 7 bases, with 19 bases left between them. The CDR3 sequence is 16 residues long. The germline CDR1 and CDR2 sequences are SGHDT and YYEEEE. The CDR3 DNA reads as TGTGCCAGCAGCTCAGCGCAGGGGTTTAAAGGTGAAAAACTGTTTTTT. Protein sequence: CASSSAQGFKGEKLFF.